This is a list of T cell receptor beta chains from one sample in a study of blood T cell repertoires in COVID-19. The protocol was immunoSEQ multiplex PCR, while the TCRdb copy is restricted to in-frame clones and leaves out a portion. The repertoire holds 30,000 to 50,000 clones, with roughly 75% as singletons. The material sequenced was peripheral blood. The source of these receptors is an elderly man with active or convalescent COVID-19. Each CDR3 is given with its conserved first and last residue. The D gene is left open where the match is weak. Size tells how often a clone was seen (once, few, many) or the class of an expanded clone, and some rows leave it out.

d_call: -; v_call: TRBV28; j_call: TRBJ2-7; cdr3_length: 17; clone_size: -; cdr3_aa: CASSFLVGSGEEYEQYF; cdr3_nt: TGTGCCAGCAGTTTCCTGGTGGGAAGCGGAGAAGAATACGAGCAGTACTTC
d_call: -; v_call: TRBV6-2/TRBV6-3; j_call: TRBJ1-4; cdr3_length: 15; clone_size: -; cdr3_aa: CASSRTHPRDEKLFF; cdr3_nt: TGTGCCAGCAGCCGGACTCACCCCCGGGATGAAAAACTGTTTTTT
d_call: -; v_call: TRBV14; j_call: TRBJ2-3; cdr3_length: 14; clone_size: -; cdr3_aa: CASSRARATDTQYF; cdr3_nt: TGTGCCAGCAGCCGAGCACGAGCGACAGATACGCAGTATTTT
d_call: TRBD1; v_call: TRBV6-6; j_call: TRBJ2-7; cdr3_length: 15; clone_size: -; cdr3_aa: CASGQGGDRGAEQYF; cdr3_nt: TGTGCCAGCGGCCAAGGGGGGGACAGGGGTGCCGAGCAGTACTTC
d_call: -; v_call: TRBV15; j_call: TRBJ1-4; cdr3_length: 18; clone_size: -; cdr3_aa: CATSRGTLLAATNEKLFF; cdr3_nt: TGTGCCACCAGCAGGGGGACACTTCTTGCCGCAACTAATGAAAAACTGTTTTTT
d_call: -; v_call: TRBV19; j_call: TRBJ1-1; cdr3_length: 14; clone_size: -; cdr3_aa: CASTSPGVNTEAFF; cdr3_nt: TGTGCCAGTACCTCACCGGGGGTGAACACTGAAGCTTTCTTT
d_call: -; v_call: TRBV1; j_call: TRBJ1-5; cdr3_length: 15; clone_size: few; cdr3_aa: CTSRERGGSNQPQHF; cdr3_nt: TGCACCAGCAGGGAACGGGGGGGTTCCAATCAGCCCCAGCATTTT
d_call: TRBD1; v_call: TRBV7-2; j_call: TRBJ2-1; cdr3_length: 15; clone_size: -; cdr3_aa: CASSFDRGRSNEQFF; cdr3_nt: TGTGCCAGCAGCTTCGACAGGGGTAGGTCCAATGAGCAGTTCTTC
d_call: -; v_call: TRBV7-2; j_call: TRBJ2-3; cdr3_length: 15; clone_size: -; cdr3_aa: CASRGGGSSTDTQYF; cdr3_nt: TGTGCCAGCAGGGGAGGAGGTTCTAGCACAGATACGCAGTATTTT
d_call: TRBD1; v_call: TRBV6-1; j_call: TRBJ2-3; cdr3_length: 15; clone_size: -; cdr3_aa: CASSDRQGRADTQYF; cdr3_nt: TGTGCCAGCAGTGACCGACAGGGGCGAGCAGATACGCAGTATTTT
d_call: TRBD2; v_call: TRBV27; j_call: TRBJ2-3; cdr3_length: 14; clone_size: -; cdr3_aa: CASSAGGYTYTQYF; cdr3_nt: TGTGCCAGCAGTGCGGGGGGATACACATATACGCAGTATTTT
d_call: TRBD2; v_call: TRBV3-1/TRBV3-2; j_call: TRBJ2-1; cdr3_length: 15; clone_size: -; cdr3_aa: CASSRSSGRGNEQFF; cdr3_nt: TGTGCCAGCAGCCGATCAAGCGGGAGGGGGAATGAGCAGTTCTTC
d_call: -; v_call: TRBV6-6; j_call: TRBJ1-1; cdr3_length: 14; clone_size: -; cdr3_aa: CASSPGWGRTEAFF; cdr3_nt: TGTGCCAGCAGTCCAGGGTGGGGAAGGACTGAAGCTTTCTTT
d_call: TRBD2; v_call: TRBV2; j_call: TRBJ2-2; cdr3_length: 15; clone_size: -; cdr3_aa: CASSDRTSGVGELFF; cdr3_nt: TGTGCCAGCAGTGATCGGACTAGCGGCGTCGGGGAGCTGTTTTTT
d_call: -; v_call: TRBV5-4; j_call: TRBJ2-3; cdr3_length: 15; clone_size: -; cdr3_aa: CASSPYGGRQDTQYF; cdr3_nt: TGTGCCAGCAGCCCATACGGGGGACGGCAAGATACGCAGTATTTT
d_call: -; v_call: TRBV7-9; j_call: TRBJ2-7; cdr3_length: 14; clone_size: -; cdr3_aa: CASSFVTSRDEQYF; cdr3_nt: TGTGCCAGCAGCTTTGTCACTAGTCGTGACGAGCAGTACTTC
d_call: -; v_call: TRBV9; j_call: TRBJ2-7; cdr3_length: 13; clone_size: -; cdr3_aa: CASSVEESYEQYF; cdr3_nt: TGTGCCAGCAGCGTCGAGGAGTCCTACGAGCAGTACTTC
d_call: TRBD1; v_call: TRBV6-6; j_call: TRBJ1-6; cdr3_length: 15; clone_size: -; cdr3_aa: CASSYLGQGNSPLHF; cdr3_nt: TGTGCCAGCAGTTACCTGGGACAGGGAAATTCACCCCTCCACTTT
d_call: TRBD2; v_call: TRBV6-1; j_call: TRBJ2-1; cdr3_length: 17; clone_size: -; cdr3_aa: CASSEYQAGPAPDEQFF; cdr3_nt: TGTGCCAGCAGTGAATACCAAGCGGGACCCGCCCCAGATGAGCAGTTCTTC
d_call: TRBD2; v_call: TRBV3-1/TRBV3-2; j_call: TRBJ2-1; cdr3_length: 17; clone_size: -; cdr3_aa: CASSQPGLAVSYNEQFF; cdr3_nt: TGTGCCAGCAGCCAACCGGGACTAGCGGTCTCCTACAATGAGCAGTTCTTC
d_call: -; v_call: TRBV14; j_call: TRBJ2-5; cdr3_length: 14; clone_size: -; cdr3_aa: CASSQSANGETQYF; cdr3_nt: TGTGCCAGCAGCCAATCAGCCAACGGGGAGACCCAGTACTTC
d_call: TRBD2; v_call: TRBV10-3; j_call: TRBJ2-3; cdr3_length: 17; clone_size: -; cdr3_aa: CAISEPRGGQGTDTQYF; cdr3_nt: TGTGCCATCAGTGAGCCCCGGGGGGGCCAGGGAACAGATACGCAGTATTTT
d_call: -; v_call: TRBV6-5; j_call: TRBJ2-1; cdr3_length: 15; clone_size: -; cdr3_aa: CASSRGSSSYNEQFF; cdr3_nt: TGTGCCAGCAGCCGGGGGTCAAGCTCCTACAATGAGCAGTTCTTC
d_call: -; v_call: TRBV29-1; j_call: TRBJ2-7; cdr3_length: 11; clone_size: -; cdr3_aa: CSVENGYEQYF; cdr3_nt: TGCAGCGTTGAAAACGGGTACGAGCAGTACTTC
d_call: TRBD1; v_call: TRBV27; j_call: TRBJ2-7; cdr3_length: 15; clone_size: -; cdr3_aa: CASSLTLGQAYEQYF; cdr3_nt: TGTGCCAGCAGCCTAACCCTGGGACAGGCCTACGAGCAGTACTTC
d_call: -; v_call: TRBV7-9; j_call: TRBJ1-4; cdr3_length: 15; clone_size: -; cdr3_aa: CASSQTGSPNEKLFF; cdr3_nt: TGTGCCAGCAGCCAGACAGGATCCCCTAATGAAAAACTGTTTTTT
d_call: TRBD1; v_call: TRBV24-1; j_call: TRBJ2-5; cdr3_length: 11; clone_size: -; cdr3_aa: CATQGAETQYF; cdr3_nt: TGTGCCACGCAGGGGGCAGAGACCCAGTACTTC
d_call: TRBD2; v_call: TRBV28; j_call: TRBJ2-1; cdr3_length: 15; clone_size: -; cdr3_aa: CASSYGREGRYEQFF; cdr3_nt: TGTGCCAGCAGTTACGGGCGGGAGGGCCGCTATGAGCAGTTCTTC
d_call: -; v_call: TRBV6-5; j_call: TRBJ2-3; cdr3_length: 14; clone_size: -; cdr3_aa: CASSYSQGTDTQYF; cdr3_nt: TGTGCCAGCAGTTACTCACAGGGCACAGATACGCAGTATTTT
d_call: TRBD1; v_call: TRBV9; j_call: TRBJ2-5; cdr3_length: 13; clone_size: -; cdr3_aa: CASSARGLETQYF; cdr3_nt: TGTGCCAGCAGCGCCAGGGGGTTGGAGACCCAGTACTTC
d_call: TRBD1; v_call: TRBV3-1/TRBV3-2; j_call: TRBJ1-1; cdr3_length: 14; clone_size: -; cdr3_aa: CASSPGQGITEAFF; cdr3_nt: TGTGCCAGCAGTCCTGGACAGGGGATAACTGAAGCTTTCTTT
d_call: TRBD1; v_call: TRBV7-2; j_call: TRBJ1-2; cdr3_length: 16; clone_size: -; cdr3_aa: CASSYDRGPTNYGYTF; cdr3_nt: TGTGCCAGCAGTTATGACAGGGGCCCAACTAACTATGGCTACACCTTC
d_call: TRBD1; v_call: TRBV18; j_call: TRBJ1-1; cdr3_length: 14; clone_size: -; cdr3_aa: CASSTTGGDTEAFF; cdr3_nt: TGTGCCAGCTCAACCACAGGGGGAGACACTGAAGCTTTCTTT
d_call: -; v_call: TRBV5-5; j_call: TRBJ2-6; cdr3_length: 15; clone_size: -; cdr3_aa: CASSFAGAGANVLTF; cdr3_nt: TGTGCCAGCAGCTTTGCAGGGGCCGGGGCCAACGTCCTGACTTTC
d_call: TRBD1; v_call: TRBV5-6; j_call: TRBJ1-2; cdr3_length: 14; clone_size: -; cdr3_aa: CASSLAPGGAGYTF; cdr3_nt: TGTGCCAGCAGCTTGGCCCCAGGGGGCGCTGGCTACACCTTC
d_call: -; v_call: TRBV19; j_call: TRBJ2-7; cdr3_length: 13; clone_size: -; cdr3_aa: CASSSGHLYEQYF; cdr3_nt: TGTGCCAGTAGCTCGGGACACCTCTACGAGCAGTACTTC
d_call: TRBD2; v_call: TRBV29-1; j_call: TRBJ2-1; cdr3_length: 12; clone_size: -; cdr3_aa: CSAGLVIYEQFF; cdr3_nt: TGCAGCGCTGGACTAGTAATCTATGAGCAGTTCTTC
d_call: TRBD2; v_call: TRBV19; j_call: TRBJ2-3; cdr3_length: 16; clone_size: once; cdr3_aa: CASSPTIAGRTDTQYF; cdr3_nt: TGTGCCAGTAGTCCAACAATAGCGGGGCGCACAGATACGCAGTATTTT
d_call: TRBD1; v_call: TRBV10-2; j_call: TRBJ2-4; cdr3_length: 13; clone_size: few; cdr3_aa: CASSATGGNIQYF; cdr3_nt: TGCGCCAGCAGTGCTACAGGGGGAAACATTCAGTACTTC
d_call: TRBD2; v_call: TRBV10-3; j_call: TRBJ2-1; cdr3_length: 18; clone_size: -; cdr3_aa: CAISGTSGRTTHDNEQFF; cdr3_nt: TGTGCCATCAGTGGGACTAGCGGGAGAACGACCCACGACAATGAGCAGTTCTTC
d_call: TRBD1; v_call: TRBV28; j_call: TRBJ2-5; cdr3_length: 16; clone_size: -; cdr3_aa: CASSPGTGLGSKTQYF; cdr3_nt: TGTGCCAGCAGTCCCGGGACAGGCTTGGGTTCAAAGACCCAGTACTTC